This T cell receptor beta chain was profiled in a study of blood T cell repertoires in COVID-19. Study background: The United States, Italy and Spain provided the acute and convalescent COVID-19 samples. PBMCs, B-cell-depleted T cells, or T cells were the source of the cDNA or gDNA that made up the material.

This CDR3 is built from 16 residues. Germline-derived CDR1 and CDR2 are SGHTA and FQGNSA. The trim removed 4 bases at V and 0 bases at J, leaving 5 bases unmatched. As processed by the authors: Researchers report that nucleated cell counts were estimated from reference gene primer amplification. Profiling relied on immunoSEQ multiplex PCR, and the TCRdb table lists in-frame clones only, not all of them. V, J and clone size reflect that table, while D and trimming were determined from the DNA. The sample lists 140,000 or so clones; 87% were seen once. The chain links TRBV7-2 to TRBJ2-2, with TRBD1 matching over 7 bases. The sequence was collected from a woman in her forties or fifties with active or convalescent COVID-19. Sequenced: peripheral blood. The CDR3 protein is CASSSLGTANTGELFF. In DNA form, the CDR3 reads TGTGCCAGCAGCTCGCTAGGGACAGCGAACACCGGGGAGCTGTTTTTT. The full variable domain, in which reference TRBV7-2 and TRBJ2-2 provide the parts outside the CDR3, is GAGVSQSPSNKVTEKGKDVELRCDPISGHTALYWYRQSLGQGLEFLIYFQGNSAPDKSGLPSDRFSAERTGGSVSTLTIQRTQQEDSAVYLCASSSLGTANTGELFFGEGSRLTVL.